This TCR beta chain was observed in a study of blood T cell repertoires in COVID-19. How the authors handled the data: Amplification from reference gene primers served as the basis for estimated nucleated cell counts. The method was immunoSEQ multiplex PCR; TCRdb's version includes in-frame clones alone and lacks a portion of them. D and trimming come from the DNA, and the V and J calls and clone size come from that table. The table includes fewer than 85,000 clones, more than 65% detected once. This CDR3 comprises 17 residues. Germline V CDR1 and CDR2: SGHTA, FQGNSA. Trimming removed 3 bases from V and 4 bases from J; junction bases left unmatched: 13.

The V and J genes are TRBV7-2 and TRBJ1-1; 8 nucleotides align to TRBD1. Source material: peripheral blood. The origin of this receptor is a woman older than 75 with active or convalescent COVID-19. The CDR3 loop is CASSFVGQGLMGTEAFF. CDR3 DNA: TGTGCCAGCAGCTTTGTCGGACAGGGCCTAATGGGCACTGAAGCTTTCTTT.